The 23 T cell receptor beta chains below all came from one sample that was sequenced in a study of blood T cell repertoires in COVID-19 (dated by TCRdb to the early 2020s). Libraries were constructed by the immunoSEQ multiplex PCR assay. Here the immuneACCESS table is served through TCRdb, limited to in-frame sequences with V and J called. Missing clones are a known gap in these copies; in checked studies unresolved V genes cover under half, and the rest lacks a known reason. In all, the sample holds a few hundred thousand clones, and roughly 80% of those were seen once. Approximately 4.3% of the sample is in the top ten clones. Sequenced input: PBMCs or T cells enriched from blood (not recorded which). The receptors shown here come from a man in his thirties or forties with acute COVID-19.

This clone was recorded a few times. The chain links TRBV24-1 to TRBJ1-5; no firm D call. V was pared by 3 bases and J by 3 bases, with 8 bases between. This CDR3 has 14 residues. Germline CDR1 KGHDR, CDR2 SFDVKD. The DNA of the CDR3 is TGTGCCACCAGTGATACAGAACCCAATCAGCCCCAGCATTTT. It translates to CATSDTEPNQPQHF.

This chain uses TRBV25-1 with TRBJ1-6; D is possibly TRBD1 (5 bases). Germline CDR1 MGHDK, CDR2 SYGVNS. The CDR3 loop spans 14 amino acids. V lost 6 bases, J lost 4 bases, and 10 bases lay in between. CDR3 in DNA: TGTGCCAGCAGCGGGACTTTTTATAATTCACCCCTCCACTTT. It yields the protein CASSGTFYNSPLHF.

V usage is TRBV15 and J usage is TRBJ1-2; D is uncertain. This CDR3 has 15 residues. The germline V and J ends were trimmed by 5 bases and 2 bases, with 15 bases remaining between them. Germline loops: CDR1 LNHNV, CDR2 YYDKDF (reference sequence). The CDR3 region is CATSGLPGGNYGYTF. DNA of the CDR3: TGTGCCACCAGCGGCTTACCGGGAGGAAACTATGGCTACACCTTC.

The chain carries TRBV6-1 and TRBJ2-1; the D is unclear. The germline V gene encodes CDR1 MNHNS and CDR2 SASEGT. V lost 2 bases and J 0 bases, leaving 11 bases between the germline ends. The CDR3 totals 16 residues. As DNA, the CDR3 is TGTGCCAGCAGTGAACTTCCCATGAGCTCCTACAATGAGCAGTTCTTC. Translated: CASSELPMSSYNEQFF.

The genes are TRBV29-1 and TRBJ1-2; TRBD1 might be the D (5 bases). Germline V gene data show CDR1 as SQVTM and CDR2 as ANQGSEA. Trimming took 5 bases from V and 5 from J, leaving 15 bases between them. The CDR3 has 13 amino acids. The CDR3 loop is CSVIDGGSYGYTF. The CDR3 DNA reads as TGCAGCGTTATAGACGGGGGGAGTTATGGCTACACCTTC. The whole variable domain, remainder taken from reference TRBV29-1 and TRBJ1-2, is SAVISQKPSRDICQRGTSLTIQCQVDSQVTMMFWYRQQPGQSLTLIATANQGSEATYESGFVIDKFPISRPNLTFSTLTVSNMSPEDSSIYLCSVIDGGSYGYTFGSGTRLTVV.

V and J are TRBV6-6 and TRBJ1-5; D may be TRBD1 (6 bases). The germline gives CDR1 MNHNY, CDR2 SVGAGI (reference sequence). Between the trimmed V and J ends, which lost 8 bases and 0 bases, there was a span of 17 bases. There are 16 residues in the CDR3. CDR3 in amino acids: CASGTGTTISNQPQHF. The CDR3 DNA is TGTGCCAGCGGAACCGGGACAACGATTAGCAATCAGCCCCAGCATTTT.

The chain employs TRBV24-1 and TRBJ2-5; D call uncertain. Germline V CDR1 and CDR2: KGHDR, SFDVKD. V dropped 5 bases and J dropped 2 bases, with 8 bases sitting between them. This CDR3 contains 13 residues. Here the CDR3 reads CATSGSRQETQYF. CDR3 DNA: TGTGCCACCAGTGGTAGCAGACAAGAGACCCAGTACTTC.

The J gene is TRBJ1-1, the V gene TRBV28; a weak D match, TRBD1 (5 bases). V gave up 6 bases and J gave up 1 base, with 15 bases separating them. This CDR3 is built from 15 residues. Germline-derived CDR1 and CDR2 are MDHEN and SYDVKM. The CDR3 sequence is CASSETLRGNTEAFF. The CDR3 nucleotides read TGTGCCAGCAGCGAAACCCTAAGGGGGAACACTGAAGCTTTCTTT.

The chain carries TRBV2 and TRBJ2-3; 8 bases map to TRBD2. The CDR3 totals 15 residues. Losses at the gene ends were 6 bases for V and 1 base for J; bases not matched to a gene: 6. Germline CDR1 SNHLY, CDR2 FYNNEI. The DNA of the CDR3 is TGTGCCAGCAGGGGGGGTAGCGGGGGCACAGATACGCAGTATTTT. This translates into CASRGGSGGTDTQYF.

J is TRBJ2-1 and V is TRBV7-8; TRBD2 matches at 9 bases. In germline, CDR1 is SGHVS, CDR2 FQNEAQ. The CDR3 runs to 15 residues. Trimming cost V 7 bases and J 7 bases; bases outside gene matches: 11. The DNA of the CDR3 is TGTGCCAGCACCCCGACTAGCGGAGGGGGTAATGAGCAGTTCTTC. This encodes CASTPTSGGGNEQFF.

The chain links TRBV5-1 to TRBJ1-2; 9 bases line up with TRBD1. The germline gives CDR1 SGHRS, CDR2 YFSETQ. The CDR3 covers 17 residues. V gave up 6 bases and J gave up 4 bases; unmatched junction bases: 16. This chain's CDR3 is CASTLSDTGGTIYGYTF. As DNA, the CDR3 is TGCGCCAGCACCCTCTCTGATACAGGGGGCACCATCTATGGCTACACCTTC.

The genes are TRBV9 and TRBJ2-3, with D possibly being TRBD2 (6 bases). V lost 3 bases and J lost 2, with 13 bases in between. The CDR3 is 15 residues long. In germline, CDR1 is SGDLS, CDR2 YYNGEE. Written as DNA, the CDR3 is TGTGCCAGCAGCGCCGGGGACTTAACCACAGATACGCAGTATTTT. As protein: CASSAGDLTTDTQYF.

The gene calls are TRBV27 and TRBJ1-1, with D possibly matching TRBD1 (5 bases). The CDR3 is 13 amino acids. The ends were cut back, 4 bases at V and 4 bases at J, with 10 bases in the middle. In germline, CDR1 is MNHEY, CDR2 SMNVEV (reference sequence). The CDR3 reads CASSYQGRTEAFF. For the CDR3, the DNA is TGTGCCAGCAGTTATCAGGGCCGCACTGAAGCTTTCTTT.

The chain is built from TRBV12-5 and TRBJ1-1; 7 bases agree with TRBD1. Germline CDR1 reads LGHNT; CDR2 reads FRNRAP. The CDR3 covers 19 residues. The ends lost 0 bases at V and 1 base at J; junction bases unmatched: 14. CDR3 coding DNA: TGTGCTAGTGGTTTGGTACAGGGCGGTGAGGGGGCATGGAACACTGAAGCTTTCTTT. As protein: CASGLVQGGEGAWNTEAFF.

This sequence joins TRBV28 and TRBJ1-5; D perhaps matches TRBD1 (5 bases). The CDR3 covers 16 residues. Germline CDR1 reads MDHEN; CDR2 reads SYDVKM. Trimming removed 2 bases at V and 1 base at J, with 12 bases between. CDR3 region: CASSLGGKGSNQPQHF. The DNA for the CDR3 is TGTGCCAGCAGTTTAGGTGGGAAGGGGAGCAATCAGCCCCAGCATTTT.

V usage is TRBV18 and J usage is TRBJ2-1; possibly TRBD1 for D (6 bases). This CDR3 comprises 18 residues. V lost 1 base and J 0 bases, leaving 16 bases between the germline ends. Germline CDR1 KGHSH, CDR2 LQKENI. The CDR3 protein is CASSPLPQGTSSYNEQFF. The CDR3 DNA follows: TGTGCCAGCTCACCACTCCCTCAGGGGACGAGCTCCTACAATGAGCAGTTCTTC.

The genes are TRBV9 and TRBJ2-1; 7 positions agree with TRBD2. This CDR3 region has 15 residues. The V segment lost 0 bases and the J segment 8 bases; nucleotides outside the gene matches: 8. Germline V CDR1 and CDR2: SGDLS, YYNGEE. This chain's CDR3 is CASSVDTSVGDEQFF. CDR3 in DNA: TGTGCCAGCAGCGTAGATACTAGCGTAGGGGATGAGCAGTTCTTC.

The chain combines TRBV7-3 with TRBJ2-1; 12 nucleotides agree with TRBD2. From germline, CDR1 is SGHTA and CDR2 FQGTGA. V lost 4 bases, J lost 3 bases, and 13 bases stayed unmatched. The CDR3 is made up of 19 amino acids. The CDR3 DNA reads as TGTGCCAGCAGCTCGGCTACTCTAGCGGGAGGGCCGAACTACAATGAGCAGTTCTTC. Its protein is CASSSATLAGGPNYNEQFF.

V is TRBV28 and J is TRBJ1-5; D may be TRBD1 (6 bases). CDR3 length equals 14 residues. In germline, CDR1 is MDHEN, CDR2 SYDVKM. Trimming pared 4 bases from V and 7 bases from J, leaving 14 bases between. This CDR3 is CASSSDSLYQPQHF. CDR3 DNA sequence: TGTGCCAGCAGTTCGGACAGTCTTTACCAGCCCCAGCATTTT.

The V and J genes are TRBV28 and TRBJ2-7; tentative D call: TRBD2 (5 bases). Trimming removed 3 bases at V and 7 bases at J, with 13 bases between. CDR3 size: 13 residues. Germline V CDR1 and CDR2: MDHEN, SYDVKM. Here the CDR3 DNA reads TGTGCCAGCAGTTTCTCGACTATAAATGAGCAGTACGTC. Its protein product is CASSFSTINEQYV.

The V and J genes are TRBV13 and TRBJ2-3; D is unclear. Trimming took off 5 bases at V and 6 bases at J, with 9 bases between the two ends. This CDR3 contains 12 residues. CDR1 is PRHDT and CDR2 is FYEKMQ in the germline V gene (reference sequence). CDR3 protein: CASSPARDTQYF. The CDR3 DNA follows: TGTGCCAGCAGCCCCGCTAGGGATACGCAGTATTTT.

The V gene is TRBV19, the J gene TRBJ2-3; TRBD2 matches at 12 bases. The CDR3 is 18 amino acids. With 7 bases clipped from V and 1 base from J, the junction kept 12 bases outside the gene matches. Germline V gives CDR1 LNHDA, CDR2 SQIVND (reference sequence). The CDR3 loop is CASTRSSGRARGTDTQYF. The CDR3 DNA is TGTGCCAGTACCCGGTCTAGCGGGAGGGCCCGTGGCACAGATACGCAGTATTTT.

The J gene is TRBJ1-5, the V gene TRBV5-1; perhaps TRBD1 as D (5 bases). From germline, CDR1 is SGHRS and CDR2 YFSETQ. This CDR3 region has 15 residues. Trimming left V 4 bases short and J 4 bases short, with 15 bases between. CDR3 coding DNA: TGCGCCAGCAGCCCGGAGGGGTCAGAGAATCAGCCCCAGCATTTT. It specifies CASSPEGSENQPQHF.